This T cell receptor (beta chain) was profiled in a study of CD8 T cells in ankylosing spondylitis. Whole-study findings and limits: It appeared that ankylosing spondylitis blood was characterized by a TCR beta motif of several highly homologous variants. Reports say disease-linked clones showed up significantly more in matched ankylosing spondylitis synovial fluid. Disease-associated clonotypes exhibited CD8+ identity and were relatively infrequent in peripheral blood.

TCRdb processed the 5' RACE reads anew with MiXCR; each CDR3 protein has one entry. The sample comprises more than 650,000 distinct CDR3 sequences, 10% to 15% of which are singletons, and around 0.51% rests with the top ten. The V and J ends lost 5 bases and 0 bases, in that order; junction bases with no gene match: 9. The CDR3 extends over 16 amino acids. Germline values: CDR1 SEHNR, CDR2 FQNEAQ (reference sequence). In the case of this clonotype: As yet, its antigen is unknown.

The material sequenced was blood, either unsorted or a sorted T cell fraction (not recorded which). The rearrangement joins TRBV7-9 to TRBJ2-7; TRBD2 aligns across 8 bases. This receptor was taken from a male donor with ankylosing spondylitis. The CDR3 sequence is CASSLSSGSSSYEQYF. The CDR3, as DNA: TGTGCCAGCAGCCTTTCTAGCGGGTCGAGCTCCTACGAGCAGTACTTC.